This TCR beta chain appears in the sequencing data of a study of identical twins. The germline V and J ends were trimmed by 3 bases and 8 bases, with 11 bases remaining between them. The CDR3 totals 13 residues. Germline V CDR1 and CDR2: SGHTA, FQGNSA. Carrying unique molecular identifiers, the cDNA also gained a universal primer site through template switching. TCRdb recomputed calls from the 5' RACE reads with MiXCR, one row per CDR3 protein. The table records hundreds of thousands of distinct CDR3 sequences, about 12% of them present only once. In its sample, this clonotype was seen a few times. These same data were also listed under a study on yellow fever vaccine responses in identical twins.

Sequencing was carried out using PBMCs. This clonotype was obtained from a young woman in good health. The gene calls are TRBV7-2 and TRBJ2-1; no reliable D call. The CDR3 nucleotides read TGTGCCAGCAGCTTGCCCGTAAGGGATGAGCAGTTCTTC. Translated: CASSLPVRDEQFF. Full variable domain (remainder filled in from reference TRBV7-2 and TRBJ2-1): GAGVSQSPSNKVTEKGKDVELRCDPISGHTALYWYRQSLGQGLEFLIYFQGNSAPDKSGLPSDRFSAERTGGSVSTLTIQRTQQEDSAVYLCASSLPVRDEQFFGPGTRLTVL.